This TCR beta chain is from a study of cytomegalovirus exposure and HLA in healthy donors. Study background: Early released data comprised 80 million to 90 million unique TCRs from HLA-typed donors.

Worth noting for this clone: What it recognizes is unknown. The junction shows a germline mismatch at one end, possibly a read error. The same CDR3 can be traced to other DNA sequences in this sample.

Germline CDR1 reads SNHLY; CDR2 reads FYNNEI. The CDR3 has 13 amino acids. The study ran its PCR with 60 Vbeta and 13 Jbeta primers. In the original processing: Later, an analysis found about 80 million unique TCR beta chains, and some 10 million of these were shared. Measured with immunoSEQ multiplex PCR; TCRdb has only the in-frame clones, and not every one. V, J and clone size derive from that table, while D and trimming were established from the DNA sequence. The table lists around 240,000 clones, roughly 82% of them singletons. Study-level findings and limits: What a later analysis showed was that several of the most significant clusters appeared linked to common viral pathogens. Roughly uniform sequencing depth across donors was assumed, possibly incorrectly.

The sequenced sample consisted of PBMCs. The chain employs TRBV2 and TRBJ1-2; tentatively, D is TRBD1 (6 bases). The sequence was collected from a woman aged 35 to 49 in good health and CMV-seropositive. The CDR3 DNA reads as TGCGCCAGCAGTGTACAGGGCACCTATGGCTACACCTTC. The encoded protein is CASSVQGTYGYTF.